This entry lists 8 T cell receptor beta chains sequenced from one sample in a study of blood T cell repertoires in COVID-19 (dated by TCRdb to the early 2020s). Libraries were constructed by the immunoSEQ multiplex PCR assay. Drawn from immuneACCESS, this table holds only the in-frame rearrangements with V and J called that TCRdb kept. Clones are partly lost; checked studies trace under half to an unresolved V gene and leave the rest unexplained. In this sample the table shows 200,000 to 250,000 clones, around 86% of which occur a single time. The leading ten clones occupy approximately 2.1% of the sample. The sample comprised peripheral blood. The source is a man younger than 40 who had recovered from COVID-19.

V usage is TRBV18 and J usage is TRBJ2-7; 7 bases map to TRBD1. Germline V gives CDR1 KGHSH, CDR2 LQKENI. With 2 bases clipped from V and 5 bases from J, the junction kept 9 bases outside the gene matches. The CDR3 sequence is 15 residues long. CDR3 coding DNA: TGTGCCAGCTCACCAGGACAGGACATCATCAACGAGCAGTACTTC. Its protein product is CASSPGQDIINEQYF.

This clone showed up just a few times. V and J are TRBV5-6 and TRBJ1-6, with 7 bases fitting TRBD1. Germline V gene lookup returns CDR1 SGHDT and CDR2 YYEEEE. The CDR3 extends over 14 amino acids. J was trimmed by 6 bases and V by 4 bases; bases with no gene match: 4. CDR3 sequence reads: CASSRDSFNSPLHF. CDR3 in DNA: TGTGCCAGCAGCCGGGACAGTTTTAATTCACCCCTCCACTTT.

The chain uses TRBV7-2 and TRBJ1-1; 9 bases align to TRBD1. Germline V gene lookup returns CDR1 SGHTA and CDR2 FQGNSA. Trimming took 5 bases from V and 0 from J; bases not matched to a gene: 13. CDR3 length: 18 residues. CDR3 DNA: TGTGCCAGCAGCCACTACAGGGGGCGCGGTGATTTGAACACTGAAGCTTTCTTT. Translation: CASSHYRGRGDLNTEAFF.

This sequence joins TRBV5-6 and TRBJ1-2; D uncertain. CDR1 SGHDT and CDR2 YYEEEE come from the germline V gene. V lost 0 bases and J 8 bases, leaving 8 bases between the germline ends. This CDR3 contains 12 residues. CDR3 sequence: CASSLEHSGYTF. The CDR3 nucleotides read TGTGCCAGCAGCTTGGAGCATTCAGGCTACACCTTC.

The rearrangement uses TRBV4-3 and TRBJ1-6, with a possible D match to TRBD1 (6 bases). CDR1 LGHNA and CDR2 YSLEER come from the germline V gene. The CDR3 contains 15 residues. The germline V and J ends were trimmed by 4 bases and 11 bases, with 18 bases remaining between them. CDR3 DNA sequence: TGCGCCAGCAGCCGGGCGGACAGTAGGAATCCACCCCTCCACTTT. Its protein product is CASSRADSRNPPLHF.

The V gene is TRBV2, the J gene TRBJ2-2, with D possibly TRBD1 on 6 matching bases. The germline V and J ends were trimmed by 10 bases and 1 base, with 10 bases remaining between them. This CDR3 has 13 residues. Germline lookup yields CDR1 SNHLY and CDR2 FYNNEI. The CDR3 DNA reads TGTGCCACCCAGGACAGGAACACCGGGGAGCTGTTTTTT. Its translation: CATQDRNTGELFF.

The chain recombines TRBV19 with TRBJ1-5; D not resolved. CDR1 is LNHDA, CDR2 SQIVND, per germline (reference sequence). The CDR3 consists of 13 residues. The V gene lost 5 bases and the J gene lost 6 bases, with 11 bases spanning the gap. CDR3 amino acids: CASSLPYSQPQHF. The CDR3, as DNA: TGTGCCAGTAGTCTCCCCTATAGTCAGCCCCAGCATTTT.

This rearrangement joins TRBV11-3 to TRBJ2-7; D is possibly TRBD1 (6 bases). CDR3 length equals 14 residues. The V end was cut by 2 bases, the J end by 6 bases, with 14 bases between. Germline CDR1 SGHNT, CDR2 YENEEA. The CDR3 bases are TGTGCCAGCAGCTTAACAGGGTGGTTGAGCGAGCAGTACTTC. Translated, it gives CASSLTGWLSEQYF.